This TCR beta chain appears in the sequencing data of a study of cytomegalovirus exposure and HLA in healthy donors. PCR amplification relied on 60 Vbeta primers (plus 13 Jbeta primers). Method: immunoSEQ multiplex PCR; TCRdb's copy keeps in-frame clones and lacks some. The profile shows around 140,000 clones, under 10% of them singletons. This clone was seen a few times. Its specificity is unknown. Each of the donors was a healthy bone marrow donor. Study conclusions and caveats: By a later analysis, the bulk of CMV-associated TCR beta chains appeared HLA-restricted. Likely technical artifact: a cluster of highly shared sequence variants.

The sample was PBMCs. This clonotype was sampled from a woman between 40 and 55 years old in good health and CMV-seropositive.

This CDR3 reads CASNPRDSNTIYF. In DNA, the CDR3 is TGTGCCAGTAACCCCAGGGACAGCAACACCATATATTTT. The chain employs TRBV19 and TRBJ1-3, with 7 bases aligning to TRBD1. J gave up 7 bases and V 7 bases, and 7 bases lay outside the gene matches. The germline CDR1 and CDR2 sequences are LNHDA and SQIVND (reference sequence). The CDR3 has 13 residues.